This is a list of T cell receptor beta chains from one sample in a study of identical twins. TCRdb independently ran MiXCR on the 5' RACE reads; one entry per CDR3 protein. The sample comprises 200,000 to 300,000 distinct CDR3 sequences, about 7.3% of which are singletons, and roughly 3.6% rests with the top ten. A further study also used this sample, focusing on yellow fever vaccine responses in identical twins.

Specimen: memory (CD45RO+) T cells sorted from blood. These receptors all come from a woman aged 18-35 years in good health. CDR3s include the opening cysteine and the closing phenylalanine or tryptophan. The order of the fields is clone size, D gene, V gene, J gene, CDR3 DNA, CDR3 protein. The D gene is left open where the match is weak. Some rows have no size entry. The others give once, few or many, or a class for an expanded clone.

clone_size: many; d_call: TRBD1; v_call: TRBV29-1; j_call: TRBJ2-2; cdr3_nt: TGCAGCGCCCTTAACAGGGGACCGAACACCGGGGAGCTGTTTTTT; cdr3_aa: CSALNRGPNTGELFF
clone_size: .; d_call: TRBD1; v_call: TRBV9; j_call: TRBJ2-5; cdr3_nt: TGTGCCAGCAGCGTAGGGGGTCAGGGGGCTTGGGAGACCCAGTACTTC; cdr3_aa: CASSVGGQGAWETQYF
clone_size: few; d_call: .; v_call: TRBV5-1; j_call: TRBJ2-1; cdr3_nt: TGCGCCAGCAGCTCCCCAGGGAGGTCCTACAATGAGCAGTTCTTC; cdr3_aa: CASSSPGRSYNEQFF
clone_size: many; d_call: TRBD2; v_call: TRBV20-1; j_call: TRBJ2-1; cdr3_nt: TGCAGTGGGGGCTTAGGGACTAGCGATTACAATGAGCAGTTCTTC; cdr3_aa: CSGGLGTSDYNEQFF
clone_size: many; d_call: .; v_call: TRBV28; j_call: TRBJ1-2; cdr3_nt: TGTGCCAGCAGTACGCCCGTTGTTTACTATGGCTACACCTTC; cdr3_aa: CASSTPVVYYGYTF
clone_size: many; d_call: .; v_call: TRBV7-9; j_call: TRBJ2-7; cdr3_nt: TGTGCCAGCAGCTTGTCCGCCTACGAGCAGTACTTC; cdr3_aa: CASSLSAYEQYF
clone_size: few; d_call: .; v_call: TRBV7-9; j_call: TRBJ2-1; cdr3_nt: TGTGCCAGCAGCTTAGGGTTTGGCCTCGATGAGCAGTTCTTC; cdr3_aa: CASSLGFGLDEQFF
clone_size: few; d_call: TRBD1; v_call: TRBV7-2; j_call: TRBJ1-6; cdr3_nt: TGTGCCAGCAGCTTAGACTGGACAGGGGGTTCACCCCTCCACTTT; cdr3_aa: CASSLDWTGGSPLHF
clone_size: many; d_call: TRBD2; v_call: TRBV25-1; j_call: TRBJ2-1; cdr3_nt: TGTGCCAGCAGTGAATCCCCTCTAGCGGACTCCTACAATGAGCAGTTCTTC; cdr3_aa: CASSESPLADSYNEQFF
clone_size: many; d_call: TRBD2; v_call: TRBV6-5; j_call: TRBJ2-1; cdr3_nt: TGTGCCAGCAGGTTACTGACGGGGGGGTACAATGAGCAGTTCTTC; cdr3_aa: CASRLLTGGYNEQFF
clone_size: few; d_call: TRBD1; v_call: TRBV7-6; j_call: TRBJ1-1; cdr3_nt: TGTGCCAGCAGCTTAACCGGGACAGGGAACACTGAAGCTTTCTTT; cdr3_aa: CASSLTGTGNTEAFF
clone_size: many; d_call: .; v_call: TRBV6-5; j_call: TRBJ1-1; cdr3_nt: TGTGCCAGCAGTTATGCAAAGAACACTGAAGCTTTCTTT; cdr3_aa: CASSYAKNTEAFF
clone_size: few; d_call: .; v_call: TRBV19; j_call: TRBJ2-3; cdr3_nt: TGTGCCAGTAGTGTTTTTGCAGATACGCAGTATTTT; cdr3_aa: CASSVFADTQYF
clone_size: few; d_call: .; v_call: TRBV3-1; j_call: TRBJ2-1; cdr3_nt: TGTGCCAGCAGCCAAGAAGAGTACAATGAGCAGTTCTTC; cdr3_aa: CASSQEEYNEQFF
clone_size: .; d_call: .; v_call: TRBV28; j_call: TRBJ2-1; cdr3_nt: TGTGCCAGCAGTTTAGGGGGGATCTACAATGAGCAGTTCTTC; cdr3_aa: CASSLGGIYNEQFF
clone_size: .; d_call: .; v_call: TRBV20-1; j_call: TRBJ2-3; cdr3_nt: TGCAGTGCTAGGTCCACCTGGGCTGCGCAGTATTTT; cdr3_aa: CSARSTWAAQYF
clone_size: many; d_call: TRBD2; v_call: TRBV4-1; j_call: TRBJ2-1; cdr3_nt: TGCGCCAGCAGCCCGCTGAGCGGGAGTCTGGGGGATGAGCAGTTCTTC; cdr3_aa: CASSPLSGSLGDEQFF
clone_size: many; d_call: .; v_call: TRBV10-3; j_call: TRBJ2-3; cdr3_nt: TGTGCCATCAGTGACGGGGGAGAACTCACAGATACGCAGTATTTT; cdr3_aa: CAISDGGELTDTQYF
clone_size: many; d_call: .; v_call: TRBV12-3/TRBV12-4; j_call: TRBJ2-2; cdr3_nt: TGTGCCAGCAGTTCCGCCAGAAGGGCCGGGGAGCTGTTTTTT; cdr3_aa: CASSSARRAGELFF
clone_size: few; d_call: TRBD1; v_call: TRBV7-2; j_call: TRBJ1-5; cdr3_nt: TGTGCCAGCAGCCCCATGTCAGGGTCCCAGGGGGCCCAGCATTTT; cdr3_aa: CASSPMSGSQGAQHF
clone_size: .; d_call: .; v_call: TRBV28; j_call: TRBJ1-2; cdr3_nt: TGTGCCAGCAGTTTTCCCCCGGGGCGCGGCTATGGCTACACCTTC; cdr3_aa: CASSFPPGRGYGYTF
clone_size: few; d_call: .; v_call: TRBV20-1; j_call: TRBJ1-2; cdr3_nt: TGCAGTGCTAGTTTGGGTTTTAACTATGGCTACACCTTC; cdr3_aa: CSASLGFNYGYTF
clone_size: few; d_call: TRBD2; v_call: TRBV5-5; j_call: TRBJ2-5; cdr3_nt: TGTGCCAGCAGCTTGGGGGCCCTAGCGGGGGGGTACCAAGAGACCCAGTACTTC; cdr3_aa: CASSLGALAGGYQETQYF
clone_size: .; d_call: .; v_call: TRBV18; j_call: TRBJ1-4; cdr3_nt: TGTGCCAGCTCACCAAAACCGGGACACAGCGAAAAACTGTTTTTT; cdr3_aa: CASSPKPGHSEKLFF
clone_size: many; d_call: TRBD1; v_call: TRBV29-1; j_call: TRBJ1-1; cdr3_nt: TGCAGCGTTAAAGGACAGGGTGGGAGGAACACTGAAGCTTTCTTT; cdr3_aa: CSVKGQGGRNTEAFF
clone_size: .; d_call: .; v_call: TRBV2; j_call: TRBJ2-1; cdr3_nt: TGTGCCAGCAGTGCCGGGGGCTCTTTTTACAATGAGCAGTTCTTC; cdr3_aa: CASSAGGSFYNEQFF
clone_size: few; d_call: TRBD2; v_call: TRBV5-1; j_call: TRBJ2-1; cdr3_nt: TGCGCCAGCAGCTTGGTGGCTAGCGGGAGTGGTGAGCAGTTCTTC; cdr3_aa: CASSLVASGSGEQFF
clone_size: few; d_call: .; v_call: TRBV6-1; j_call: TRBJ2-2; cdr3_nt: TGTGCCAGCGGTGTGGAGGCGAACACCGGGGAGCTGTTTTTT; cdr3_aa: CASGVEANTGELFF
clone_size: few; d_call: TRBD2; v_call: TRBV9; j_call: TRBJ2-2; cdr3_nt: TGTGCCACGTCCCGACGGGGGGAGATGTCCGGGGAGCTGTTTTTT; cdr3_aa: CATSRRGEMSGELFF
clone_size: few; d_call: TRBD1; v_call: TRBV27; j_call: TRBJ1-2; cdr3_nt: TGTGCCAGCAGTTTCGGGGGACAGGGGGCGTATGGCTACACCTTC; cdr3_aa: CASSFGGQGAYGYTF
clone_size: .; d_call: .; v_call: TRBV12-3/TRBV12-4; j_call: TRBJ1-1; cdr3_nt: TGTGCCAGCAGTTTAGAAGCAAGAAAAGCTTTCTTT; cdr3_aa: CASSLEARKAFF
clone_size: many; d_call: TRBD1; v_call: TRBV6-1; j_call: TRBJ2-3; cdr3_nt: TGTGCCAGCAGAGGGACAGTCCTCACAGATACGCAGTATTTT; cdr3_aa: CASRGTVLTDTQYF
clone_size: few; d_call: .; v_call: TRBV24-1; j_call: TRBJ1-5; cdr3_nt: TGTGCCACCAGTGAGTATAGCAATCAGCCCCAGCATTTT; cdr3_aa: CATSEYSNQPQHF
clone_size: many; d_call: TRBD1; v_call: TRBV29-1; j_call: TRBJ1-2; cdr3_nt: TGCAGCGTTGAAGAGACCGACAGGGGCAGGGGCTACACCTTC; cdr3_aa: CSVEETDRGRGYTF
clone_size: many; d_call: .; v_call: TRBV3-1; j_call: TRBJ2-6; cdr3_nt: TGTGCCAGCAGCCTACAGGGAGTCTCTGGGGCCAACGTCCTGACTTTC; cdr3_aa: CASSLQGVSGANVLTF
clone_size: few; d_call: TRBD2; v_call: TRBV20-1; j_call: TRBJ2-3; cdr3_nt: TGCAGTGCAAACGGACTAGCTGGCACAGATACGCAGTATTTT; cdr3_aa: CSANGLAGTDTQYF
clone_size: .; d_call: TRBD2; v_call: TRBV10-2; j_call: TRBJ2-5; cdr3_nt: TGCGCCAGCAGGAGAGGGACTAGCGGGGACCAAGAGACCCAGTACTTC; cdr3_aa: CASRRGTSGDQETQYF
clone_size: few; d_call: .; v_call: TRBV20-1; j_call: TRBJ2-7; cdr3_nt: TGCAGTGCTAGGGACAACTCCTACGAGCAGTACTTC; cdr3_aa: CSARDNSYEQYF
clone_size: .; d_call: .; v_call: TRBV5-1; j_call: TRBJ2-1; cdr3_nt: TGCGCCAGCAGCGCACACGGGAACTACAATGAGCAGTTCTTC; cdr3_aa: CASSAHGNYNEQFF
clone_size: .; d_call: TRBD2; v_call: TRBV15; j_call: TRBJ2-7; cdr3_nt: TGTGCCACCAGCAGAGATTCGGCCCCCGGCGGGAGGAACTACGTGCAGTACTTC; cdr3_aa: CATSRDSAPGGRNYVQYF
clone_size: .; d_call: .; v_call: TRBV10-2; j_call: TRBJ1-5; cdr3_nt: TGCGCCAGCAGTGAGTCGGCAGGAGGGAGGAATCAGCCCCAGCATTTT; cdr3_aa: CASSESAGGRNQPQHF
clone_size: .; d_call: TRBD1; v_call: TRBV18; j_call: TRBJ2-1; cdr3_nt: TGTGCCAGCTCACGGACAGGCCATGAGCAGTTCTTC; cdr3_aa: CASSRTGHEQFF
clone_size: .; d_call: TRBD2; v_call: TRBV12-3/TRBV12-4; j_call: TRBJ2-5; cdr3_nt: TGTGCCAGCAGTTGGACTAGCGGGGTCCAAGAGACCCAGTACTTC; cdr3_aa: CASSWTSGVQETQYF
clone_size: .; d_call: .; v_call: TRBV4-2; j_call: TRBJ2-5; cdr3_nt: TGTGCCAGCAGCCCCCACGAGGGGAAACAAGAGACCCAGTACTTC; cdr3_aa: CASSPHEGKQETQYF
clone_size: many; d_call: .; v_call: TRBV5-1; j_call: TRBJ2-5; cdr3_nt: TGCGCCAGCAGCTCCGGCTATACAAAACAAGAGACCCAGTACTTC; cdr3_aa: CASSSGYTKQETQYF
clone_size: many; d_call: TRBD2; v_call: TRBV5-1; j_call: TRBJ2-1; cdr3_nt: TGCGCCAGCAGCTTGGGAGCGGGGGTATACAATGAGCAGTTCTTC; cdr3_aa: CASSLGAGVYNEQFF
clone_size: .; d_call: .; v_call: TRBV2; j_call: TRBJ2-2; cdr3_nt: TGTGCCAGCAGACTTACAGGGCTGAACACCGGGGAGCTGTTTTTT; cdr3_aa: CASRLTGLNTGELFF
clone_size: .; d_call: .; v_call: TRBV4-1; j_call: TRBJ2-6; cdr3_nt: TGCGCCAGCAGCCAAGTTACTAGCTCCTCTGGGGCCAACGTCCTGACTTTC; cdr3_aa: CASSQVTSSSGANVLTF
clone_size: .; d_call: TRBD1; v_call: TRBV28; j_call: TRBJ2-1; cdr3_nt: TGTGCCAGCAGTTCCCCCGCAGGGGGCGGTTACATTGAGCAGTTCTTC; cdr3_aa: CASSSPAGGGYIEQFF
clone_size: .; d_call: TRBD2; v_call: TRBV10-2; j_call: TRBJ2-1; cdr3_nt: TGCGCCAGCACCCCGGTGACTAGCGGGGGGGCGAATGAGCAGTTCTTC; cdr3_aa: CASTPVTSGGANEQFF
clone_size: .; d_call: TRBD1; v_call: TRBV20-1; j_call: TRBJ2-3; cdr3_nt: TGCAGTGCTCACCAGATGGACAGGCACACAGATACGCAGTATTTT; cdr3_aa: CSAHQMDRHTDTQYF
clone_size: many; d_call: .; v_call: TRBV9; j_call: TRBJ2-1; cdr3_nt: TGTGCCAGCAGCCTGAGTACAGGGTCTGCCAATGAGCAGTTCTTC; cdr3_aa: CASSLSTGSANEQFF
clone_size: .; d_call: TRBD1; v_call: TRBV12-3/TRBV12-4; j_call: TRBJ1-4; cdr3_nt: TGTGCCAGCAGCAAGGGACAGGGGGGTTTTAATGAAAAACTGTTTTTT; cdr3_aa: CASSKGQGGFNEKLFF
clone_size: .; d_call: .; v_call: TRBV6-6; j_call: TRBJ2-5; cdr3_nt: TGTGCCAGCAGTTTCCTAACGGAGACCCAGTACTTC; cdr3_aa: CASSFLTETQYF
clone_size: .; d_call: .; v_call: TRBV6-5; j_call: TRBJ2-5; cdr3_nt: TGTGCCAGCAGTTACGTTGGTGAAGAGACCCAGTACTTC; cdr3_aa: CASSYVGEETQYF